The present T cell receptor (beta chain) was sequenced within a study of spatial heterogeneity in lung cancer. Study-wide context: The average count in raw reads for each unique TCR and UMI combination exceeded nine appearances.

Per the germline V gene, CDR1 is MNHEY and CDR2 is SMNVEV (reference sequence). J gave up 3 bases and V 5 bases, and 6 bases lay outside the gene matches. The CDR3 sequence is 16 residues long. Unique molecular identifiers, one per molecule, were present on every TCR cDNA molecule. A single record per CDR3 protein comes from TCRdb applying MiXCR to the 5' RACE reads. The sample records roughly 8,200 distinct CDR3 sequences, roughly 8% being singletons. The sample's time point: sample taken at primary tumor resection. Whole RNA from tumor, nontumor lung or frozen PBMC was sequenced unsorted. The cohort: approximately 74 early-stage, untreated non-small cell lung cancer patients. This clonotype showed up many times.

V is TRBV27 and J is TRBJ2-7; 14 nucleotides align to TRBD2. This TCR was sampled from a female donor with early-stage non-small cell lung cancer. The material sequenced was PBMCs, taken at surgery. The CDR3 sequence is CASSRTSGGPGYEQYF. For the CDR3, the DNA is TGTGCCAGCAGTCGGACTAGCGGGGGGCCAGGCTACGAGCAGTACTTC.